The 15 T cell receptor beta chains below were found in one sample sequenced in a study of T-cell reconstitution after alpha-beta-depleted transplantation in children. It was with unique molecular identifiers that the TCRbeta library was prepared. Via MiXCR, TCRdb re-called the PCR reads, giving one row per CDR3 protein. The repertoire holds 180,000 or so distinct CDR3 sequences, with 5% to 6.5% as singletons. The starting material was PBMCs, obtained before TCRalphabeta/CD19-depleted stem cell transplant. The source is a girl under three years old with combined immunodeficiency, due to receive a stem cell transplant.

This clonotype was picked up a small number of times. This chain links TRBV15 with TRBJ2-3; 8 bases map to TRBD2. The junction had 9 bases not matched to a gene; V was cut back by 5 bases and J by 8 bases. The CDR3 is 14 residues long. Germline lookup yields CDR1 LNHNV and CDR2 YYDKDF (reference sequence). This CDR3 reads CATSRTGTSLTQYF. DNA for the CDR3: TGTGCCACCAGCCGAACCGGGACTAGTCTTACGCAGTATTTT.

This clonotype came up many times. This rearrangement joins TRBV12-3 or TRBV12-4 to TRBJ2-1; D not certain. CDR3 size: 15 residues. V shed 5 bases and J shed 6 bases, with 17 bases lying between them. This chain's CDR3 is CASSPTSPSPNEQFF. The CDR3 coding sequence is TGTGCCAGCAGTCCCACGTCGCCGAGTCCCAATGAGCAGTTCTTC.

A word on this clonotype: Given a much more abundant clone one base away, this may be a read error. This rearrangement joins TRBV4-2 to TRBJ2-2; no clear D. The germline CDR1 and CDR2 sequences are LGHNA and YNFKEQ. The V gene lost 0 bases and the J gene lost 0 bases, with 8 bases spanning the gap. The CDR3 extends over 16 amino acids. CDR3 protein: CASSQDLRANTGELFF. CDR3 DNA: TGTGCCAGCAGCCAAGATCTAAGGGCGAACACCGGGGAGCTGTTTTTT.

This clonotype appeared many times. V and J are TRBV20-1 and TRBJ2-1, with 8 bases fitting TRBD2. CDR3 length equals 17 residues. CDR1 is DFQATT, CDR2 SNEGSKA, per germline (reference sequence). Unmatched junction bases numbered 9, after V lost 0 bases and J lost 2 bases. For the CDR3, the DNA is TGCAGTGCTAGAGATAGGGCTAGCGGGTCCACCTACAATGAGCAGTTCTTC. This gives the protein CSARDRASGSTYNEQFF.

This clonotype was detected many times. The gene calls are TRBV29-1 and TRBJ2-6; 8 bases fit TRBD1. V was pared by 7 bases and J by 0 bases, with 8 bases of the junction left unmatched. The CDR3 extends over 16 amino acids. Germline V CDR1 and CDR2: SQVTM, ANQGSEA. CDR3 DNA sequence: TGCAGCGGCCTGACAGGGGACCACTCTGGGGCCAACGTCCTGACTTTC. Translating it yields CSGLTGDHSGANVLTF.

This clonotype was counted ten times or more. The chain has TRBV20-1 and TRBJ1-6; D not certain. Trimming took off 2 bases at V and 3 bases at J, with 8 bases between the two ends. Germline loops: CDR1 DFQATT, CDR2 SNEGSKA (reference sequence). The CDR3 has 14 amino acids. The CDR3 bases are TGCAGTGCTAGACCCGGACGCTATAATTCACCCCTCCACTTT. Encoded protein: CSARPGRYNSPLHF.

This clonotype was observed at least ten times. V and J are TRBV27 and TRBJ1-1, with D possibly TRBD1 on 5 matching bases. Trimming cost V 7 bases and J 3 bases, with 18 bases left between them. The length of the CDR3 is 15 residues. Germline CDR1 is MNHEY and CDR2 is SMNVEV (reference sequence). The CDR3 DNA sequence: TGTGCCAGCATCCCAGCGGGGCGTGCTTACACTGAAGCTTTCTTT. This codes for CASIPAGRAYTEAFF.

This clonotype was recorded at least ten times. The chain employs TRBV15 and TRBJ2-1; 7 nucleotides agree with TRBD2. V shed 3 bases and J 5 bases; nucleotides not matched to a gene: 7. Germline CDR1 LNHNV, CDR2 YYDKDF (reference sequence). The length of the CDR3 is 15 residues. The CDR3 loop is CATSSSGPLDNEQFF. CDR3 nucleotides: TGTGCCACCAGCAGTAGCGGGCCCCTTGACAATGAGCAGTTCTTC.

Remarks on this clonotype: A single base separates this from a much larger clone, so it may be a read error. V gene TRBV10-3 combines with J gene TRBJ2-7; 11 bases align to TRBD2. The V gene end was trimmed by 7 bases and the J gene end by 2 bases; junction bases not matched to a gene: 7. CDR1 is ENHRY and CDR2 is SYGVKD in the germline V gene. The CDR3 is 15 amino acids. DNA of the CDR3: TGTGCCATCATGGTTCCTAGCGGGGGGACCTACGAGCAGTACTTC. Residues: CAIMVPSGGTYEQYF.

This clonotype has only a few counts. The rearrangement uses TRBV5-6 and TRBJ2-7; D ambiguous. The CDR3 has 13 amino acids. V was cut by 2 bases and J by 4 bases, with 10 bases left in between. Germline values: CDR1 SGHDT, CDR2 YYEEEE. In DNA, the CDR3 is TGTGCCAGCAGCTTCGCTAACAGATACGAGCAGTACTTC. It specifies CASSFANRYEQYF. Looking up the rest from reference TRBV5-6 and TRBJ2-7 gives the full variable domain: DAGVTQSPTHLIKTRGQQVTLRCSPKSGHDTVSWYQQALGQGPQFIFQYYEEEERQRGNFPDRFSGHQFPNYSSELNVNALLLGDSALYLCASSFANRYEQYFGPGTRLTVT.

Points on this clonotype: Just one base apart from a much larger clone, this may be a read error. CDR3 region: CASSQERYETQNF. CDR3 sequence (DNA): TGTGCCAGCAGCCAAGAAAGGTACGAGACCCAGAACTTC. The chain has TRBV3-1 and TRBJ2-5, with D unclear. CDR3 length: 13 residues. Germline lookup yields CDR1 LGHDT and CDR2 YNNKEL (reference sequence).

This clonotype was detected ten times or more. The V gene is TRBV29-1, the J gene TRBJ1-2; possibly TRBD1 for D (6 bases). Looked up from germline, CDR1 is SQVTM and CDR2 is ANQGSEA. This CDR3 is built from 12 residues. Trimming cost V 4 bases and J 7 bases, with 13 bases left between them. The CDR3 region is CSVVWGGLGYTF. DNA for the CDR3: TGCAGCGTTGTTTGGGGGGGCCTTGGCTACACCTTC.

This clonotype has a count of ten or more. The rearrangement links TRBV29-1 to TRBJ2-3; D unresolved. V lost 1 base and J lost 4, with 15 bases in between. The CDR3 runs to 15 residues. Germline V CDR1 and CDR2: SQVTM, ANQGSEA. As DNA, the CDR3 is TGCAGCGTTGAAGGGTACCCTGGTAAGGCAGATACGCAGTATTTT. As protein: CSVEGYPGKADTQYF.

The table lists this clonotype with many counts. This chain links TRBV28 with TRBJ2-7; D may correspond to TRBD1 or TRBD2 (5 bases each). Between the trimmed V and J ends, which lost 4 bases and 6 bases, there was a span of 13 bases. Germline lookup yields CDR1 MDHEN and CDR2 SYDVKM. The CDR3 sequence is 13 residues long. The CDR3 loop is CASSSRDLGEQYF. Written as DNA, the CDR3 is TGTGCCAGCAGTTCTCGGGACCTCGGCGAGCAGTACTTC. The entire variable domain, with the rest obtained from reference TRBV28 and TRBJ2-7, is as follows: DVKVTQSSRYLVKRTGEKVFLECVQDMDHENMFWYRQDPGLGLRLIYFSYDVKMKEKGDIPEGYSVSREKKERFSLILESASTNQTSMYLCASSSRDLGEQYFGPGTRLTVT.

The sample holds many counts of this clonotype. This rearrangement joins TRBV4-3 to TRBJ2-1; TRBD2 might be the D (5 bases). V was cut by 8 bases and J by 8 bases, with 13 bases left in between. Germline CDR1 reads LGHNA; CDR2 reads YSLEER. The CDR3 consists of 12 residues. The CDR3 region is CASGLGLYEQFF. As DNA, the CDR3 is TGCGCCAGCGGACTGGGTCTATATGAGCAGTTCTTC.